This is a list of T cell receptor beta chains from one sample in a study of OX40 agonist ivuxolimab in advanced cancers. Only in-frame clones appear in the TCRdb table, and some are missing; sequencing was by immunoSEQ multiplex PCR. Seen here are tens of thousands of clones, about nine tenths observed once, and the top ten hold around 5.6%. The sequencing used CD4+ or CD8+ T cells sorted from blood, collected in a trial of the OX40 agonist ivuxolimab. The receptors come from an adult with an advanced solid tumor such as melanoma, head and neck, liver or kidney cancer. Each CDR3 is given with its conserved first and last residue. Each record gives: V gene, D gene, J gene, CDR3 length, clone size, CDR3 DNA, CDR3 protein. D genes are given only for firm matches. Rows give clone size only sometimes, using once, few, many, or a class for an expanded clone.

TRBV2	-	TRBJ2-5	14	-	TGTGCCAGCAGTGACCCTAGGAACCAAGAGACCCAGTACTTC	CASSDPRNQETQYF
TRBV4-3	TRBD2	TRBJ2-1	16	-	TGCGCCAGCAGCCAATCGGGACTAGCGGGCCTCAATGAGCAGTTCTTC	CASSQSGLAGLNEQFF
TRBV27	-	TRBJ2-7	14	-	TGTGCCAGCTCCCACAGCGGAGGACCCTACGAGCAGTACTTC	CASSHSGGPYEQYF
TRBV7-9	TRBD1	TRBJ2-7	15	-	TGTGCCAGCAGCTTCTTACAGGGGGCTTCTTACGAGCAGTACTTC	CASSFLQGASYEQYF
TRBV7-9	-	TRBJ2-3	13	-	TGTGCCAGCAGCTCCCCAGGGGGGGATACGCAGTATTTT	CASSSPGGDTQYF
TRBV14	TRBD2	TRBJ2-3	13	-	TGTGCCACGCGGGAGGCGAGCACAGATACGCAGTATTTT	CATREASTDTQYF
TRBV5-1	-	TRBJ2-3	14	-	TGCGCCAGCAGCTTGGCCTACAGCACAGATACGCAGTATTTT	CASSLAYSTDTQYF
TRBV7-2	-	TRBJ1-2	16	-	TGTGCCAGCAGCTTGGGGGGGGCGATAATCGGCCCCGGCTACACCTTC	CASSLGGAIIGPGYTF
TRBV15	-	TRBJ2-7	14	-	TGTGCCACCAGCAGAGTCGGGAACAACAAGCAGCAGTACTTC	CATSRVGNNKQQYF
TRBV29-1	-	TRBJ1-2	13	-	TGCAGCGCGTGGACGGCCCGTAACTATGGCTACACCTTC	CSAWTARNYGYTF
TRBV27	-	TRBJ1-5	13	-	TGTGCCAGCAGTTTCGCAGGAAATCAGCCCCAGCATTTT	CASSFAGNQPQHF
TRBV7-9	TRBD1	TRBJ1-5	15	-	TGTGCCAGCAGCGGCGGGACAGGGTTCAATCAGCCCCAGCATTTT	CASSGGTGFNQPQHF
TRBV28	-	TRBJ1-5	14	-	TGTGCCAGCAGTCTCCGAGGGAGCAATCAGCCCCAGCATTTT	CASSLRGSNQPQHF
TRBV27	-	TRBJ2-4	13	once	TGTGCCAGCAGTTTCGCCGCCAAAAACATTCAGTACTTC	CASSFAAKNIQYF
TRBV4-2	TRBD2	TRBJ2-1	19	-	TGTGCCAGCAGCCAGGTGGGACTAGCGGGGGGGCCGGGATACAATGAGCAGTTCTTC	CASSQVGLAGGPGYNEQFF
TRBV7-6	-	TRBJ1-1	14	-	TGTGCCAGCAGCCCTGGTGAGACGAACACTGAAGCTTTCTTT	CASSPGETNTEAFF
TRBV4-1	TRBD2	TRBJ2-1	17	once	TGCGCCAGCAGCCAAGATCTGGGGGGACTAGCGGGACCTGAGCAGTTCTTC	CASSQDLGGLAGPEQFF
TRBV9	-	TRBJ2-3	16	few	TGTGCCAGCAGCGTAGGGGATAGCGGAAGCACAGATACGCAGTATTTT	CASSVGDSGSTDTQYF
TRBV27	-	TRBJ2-1	12	-	TGTGCCAGCAGTTTGGTGGGGCGAGGGCAGTTCTTC	CASSLVGRGQFF
TRBV15	-	TRBJ1-1	14	-	TGTGCCACCAGCATCCCTAGAGAGGACACTGAAGCTTTCTTT	CATSIPREDTEAFF
TRBV4-1	-	TRBJ1-2	14	-	TGCGCCAGCAGCCAAATCGGGGCTAACTATGGCTACACCTTC	CASSQIGANYGYTF
TRBV5-6	TRBD1	TRBJ2-7	12	-	TGTGCCAGCACCTGGGGGACAGCAGAGCAGTACTTC	CASTWGTAEQYF
TRBV5-1	-	TRBJ1-1	15	-	TGCGCCAGCAGCCACGGTATATCGGGGAACACTGAAGCTTTCTTT	CASSHGISGNTEAFF
TRBV11-3	TRBD1	TRBJ1-1	17	medium-sized	TGTGCCAGCAGTTTATCATATACAGGGGAGAGGGGCACTGAAGCTTTCTTT	CASSLSYTGERGTEAFF
TRBV15	-	TRBJ2-1	14	-	TGTGCCACCCCGCGGGGTCGGGAGAGCAATGAGCAGTTCTTC	CATPRGRESNEQFF
TRBV7-9	-	TRBJ1-4	12	-	TGTGCCAGCAGCTTAGAGGGGGGAAAACTGTTTTTT	CASSLEGGKLFF
TRBV9	TRBD2	TRBJ2-3	16	-	TGTGCCAGCAGCGTACTAGCGGGAGGTTTGACAGATACGCAGTATTTT	CASSVLAGGLTDTQYF
TRBV28	TRBD2	TRBJ2-3	16	-	TGTGCCAGCAGTAGGGGCGGGCGGGAGAGCACAGATACGCAGTATTTT	CASSRGGRESTDTQYF
TRBV7-9	TRBD1	TRBJ2-1	19	-	TGTGCCAGCAGCTTAGTTCCGGGACAGAAGCCAAGCTCCTACAATGAGCAGTTCTTC	CASSLVPGQKPSSYNEQFF
TRBV6-6	TRBD2	TRBJ2-3	15	-	TGTGCCAGCAGTTATACTAGCGGGGGAACAGATACGCAGTATTTT	CASSYTSGGTDTQYF
TRBV6-5	-	TRBJ2-7	13	once	TGTGCCAGCAGTTACAGGCAGGGCTACGAGCAGTACTTC	CASSYRQGYEQYF
TRBV6-6	-	TRBJ2-2	11	-	TGTGCCATATGGAGTTCCGGGGAGCTGTTTTTT	CAIWSSGELFF
TRBV5-6	-	TRBJ2-7	15	-	TGTGCCAGCAGCCATCCGGGCTCCGGGGACTACGAGCAGTACTTC	CASSHPGSGDYEQYF
TRBV19	-	TRBJ1-1	13	-	TGTGCCAGTAGTATAGACGGGGAAACTGAAGCTTTCTTT	CASSIDGETEAFF
TRBV11-2	-	TRBJ2-3	13	-	TGTGCCAGCAACCCCATGGGGCCGGATACGCAGTATTTT	CASNPMGPDTQYF
TRBV2	-	TRBJ2-1	15	-	TGTGCCAGCCTTAAGAGGGGGGACCAAAACAATGAGCAGTTCTTC	CASLKRGDQNNEQFF
TRBV9	TRBD1	TRBJ1-1	15	-	TGTGCCAGCAGCGTAAGGGGACAGGGGAACACTGAAGCTTTCTTT	CASSVRGQGNTEAFF
TRBV29-1	-	TRBJ1-1	12	-	TGCAGCGTTGAGGGCAGGGATCCTGAAGCTTTCTTT	CSVEGRDPEAFF
TRBV27	-	TRBJ2-1	16	-	TGTGCCAGCAGGCCCGGCGGGACTCTTACCTACAATGAGCAGTTCTTC	CASRPGGTLTYNEQFF
TRBV4-1	-	TRBJ1-1	16	-	TGCGCCAGCAGCCAAAGGGCCAGCGGCGAGAACACTGAAGCTTTCTTT	CASSQRASGENTEAFF
TRBV28	-	TRBJ1-2	13	-	TGTGCCAGCAGTCAAGCCGCTAACTATGGCTACACCTTC	CASSQAANYGYTF
TRBV6-5	-	TRBJ2-3	14	-	TGTGCCAGCAGGGGGTGGGGGGACACAGATACGCAGTATTTT	CASRGWGDTDTQYF
TRBV9	-	TRBJ1-2	12	-	TGTGCCAGCAGCGCCAGCGATTATGGCTACACCTTC	CASSASDYGYTF
TRBV19	TRBD1	TRBJ2-7	13	once	TGTGCCAGTAGTTTAGGGACAGGGAGCGAGCAGTACTTC	CASSLGTGSEQYF
TRBV5-6	TRBD2	TRBJ2-1	15	once	TGTGCCAGCAGCGATCTAGCGGGGGAGGGCCATGAGCAGTTCTTC	CASSDLAGEGHEQFF
TRBV29-1	-	TRBJ1-2	14	-	TGCAGCGTTGGCCCTGGGGGTCATAACTATGGCTACACCTTC	CSVGPGGHNYGYTF
TRBV28	-	TRBJ2-2	13	-	TGTGCCAGCAGTTCCCTAAGTACCGGGGAGCTGTTTTTT	CASSSLSTGELFF
TRBV27	-	TRBJ2-7	13	-	TGTGCCAGCAGTCCGCAGGGTTCCTACGAGCAGTACTTC	CASSPQGSYEQYF
TRBV19	TRBD1	TRBJ2-7	15	-	TGTGCCAGTAGTATTAGGGCAGGGGGCTTCTACGAGCAGTACTTC	CASSIRAGGFYEQYF
TRBV6-5	TRBD2	TRBJ2-7	12	-	TGTGCCAGCGGAGCGGGAGGCTACGAGCAGTACTTC	CASGAGGYEQYF
TRBV4-1	TRBD1	TRBJ2-1	14	-	TGCGCCAGCAGCCACCCGGGACAGGGCAATGAGCAGTTCTTC	CASSHPGQGNEQFF